This TCR beta chain was captured by sequencing in a study of cytomegalovirus exposure and HLA in healthy donors. Overall study context: A later analysis reported the same platform for the 110 or so validation repertoires and the 500 to 750 first-cohort repertoires.

Germline V lookup: CDR1 MDHEN, CDR2 SYDVKM. The CDR3 has 11 amino acids. The V and J ends lost 7 bases and 7 bases respectively, with 11 bases between them. Of note for this clone: As yet, its antigen is unknown.

This table comes from immunoSEQ multiplex PCR, and its TCRdb copy is limited to in-frame clones, with some not included. Of a few hundred thousand clones in the sample, roughly 89% are singletons; the top ten hold roughly 0.8%. Overall study results and limits: That first-cohort TCR clusters tended to co-occur in the 120 or so validation repertoires was found in a later analysis. The authors confirmed in vitro that three CMV-associated chains were specific for CMV antigens. Listed as cytomegalovirus-associated were over 150 TCR beta chains.

V gene TRBV28 combines with J gene TRBJ2-7; a possible D gene is TRBD1 (5 bases). The sequence derives from a woman aged 18-35 years in good health and CMV-seronegative. Source material: PBMCs. CDR3 nucleotide sequence: TGTGCCAGCAATCAGGGTTATGAGCAGTACTTC. This encodes CASNQGYEQYF.